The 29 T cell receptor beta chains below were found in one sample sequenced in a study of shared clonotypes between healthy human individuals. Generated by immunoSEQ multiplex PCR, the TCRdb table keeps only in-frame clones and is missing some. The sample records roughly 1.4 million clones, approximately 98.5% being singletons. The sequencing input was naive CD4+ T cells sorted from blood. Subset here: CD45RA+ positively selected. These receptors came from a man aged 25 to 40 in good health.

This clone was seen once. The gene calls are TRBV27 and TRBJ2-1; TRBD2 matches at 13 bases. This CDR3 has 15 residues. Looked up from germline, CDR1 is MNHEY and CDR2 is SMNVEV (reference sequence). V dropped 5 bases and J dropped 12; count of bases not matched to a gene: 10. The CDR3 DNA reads TGTGCCAGCAGTCCTGGGACTAGCGGGGCGGGGGGGCAGTTCTTC. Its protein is CASSPGTSGAGGQFF.

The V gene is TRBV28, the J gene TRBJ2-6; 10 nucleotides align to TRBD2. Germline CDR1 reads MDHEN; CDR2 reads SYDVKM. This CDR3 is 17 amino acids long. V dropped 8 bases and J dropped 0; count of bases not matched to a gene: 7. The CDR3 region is CASGRTSGGSGANVLTF. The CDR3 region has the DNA TGTGCCAGCGGTAGGACTAGCGGAGGCTCTGGGGCCAACGTCCTGACTTTC.

CDR3 DNA: TGCGCCAGCAGCTTGGTTCGTAGAGCGGGACTGGAGGTCCAGGGTCAAGAGACCCAGTACTTC. It translates to CASSLVRRAGLEVQGQETQYF. The J gene is TRBJ2-5, the V gene TRBV5-1; 7 nucleotides match TRBD2. Germline values: CDR1 SGHRS, CDR2 YFSETQ. V shed 0 bases, J shed 2 bases, and the junction held 22 bases outside the gene matches. The CDR3 covers 21 residues.

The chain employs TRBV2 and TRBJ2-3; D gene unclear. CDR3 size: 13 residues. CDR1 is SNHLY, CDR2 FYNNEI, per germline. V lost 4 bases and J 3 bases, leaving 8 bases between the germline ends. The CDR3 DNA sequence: TGTGCCAGCAGTGTTAGAAGGACAGATACGCAGTATTTT. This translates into CASSVRRTDTQYF.

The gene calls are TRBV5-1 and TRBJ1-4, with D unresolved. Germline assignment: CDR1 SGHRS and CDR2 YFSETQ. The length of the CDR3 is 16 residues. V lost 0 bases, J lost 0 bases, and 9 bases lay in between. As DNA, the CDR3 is TGCGCCAGCAGCTTGGATTCGCCTGCAACTAATGAAAAACTGTTTTTT. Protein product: CASSLDSPATNEKLFF. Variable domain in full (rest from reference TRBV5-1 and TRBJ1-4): KAGVTQTPRYLIKTRGQQVTLSCSPISGHRSVSWYQQTPGQGLQFLFEYFSETQRNKGNFPGRFSGRQFSNSRSEMNVSTLELGDSALYLCASSLDSPATNEKLFFGSGTQLSVL.

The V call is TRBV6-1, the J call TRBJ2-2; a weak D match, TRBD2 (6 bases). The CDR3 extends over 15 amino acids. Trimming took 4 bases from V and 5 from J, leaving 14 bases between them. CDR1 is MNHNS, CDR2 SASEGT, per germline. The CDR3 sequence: CASSGGMAGTGELFF. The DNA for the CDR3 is TGTGCCAGCAGTGGGGGTATGGCGGGAACCGGGGAGCTGTTTTTT.

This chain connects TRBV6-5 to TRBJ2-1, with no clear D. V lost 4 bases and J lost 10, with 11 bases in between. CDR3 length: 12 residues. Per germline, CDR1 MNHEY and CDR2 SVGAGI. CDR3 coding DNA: TGTGCCAGCAGTTCCCTCGCAGGAGAGCAGTTCTTC. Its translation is CASSSLAGEQFF.

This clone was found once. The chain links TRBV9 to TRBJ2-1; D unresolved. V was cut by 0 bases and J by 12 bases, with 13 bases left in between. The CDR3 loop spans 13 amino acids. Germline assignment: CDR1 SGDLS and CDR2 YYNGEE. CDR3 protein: CASSVDGIMGQFF. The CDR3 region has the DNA TGTGCCAGCAGCGTAGACGGAATTATGGGGCAGTTCTTC.

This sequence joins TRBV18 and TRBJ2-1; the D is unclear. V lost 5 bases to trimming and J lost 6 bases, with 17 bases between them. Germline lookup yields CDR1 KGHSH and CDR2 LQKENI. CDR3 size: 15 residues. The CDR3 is CASSGQWGPGNEQFF. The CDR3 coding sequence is TGTGCCAGCTCAGGGCAGTGGGGTCCGGGCAATGAGCAGTTCTTC.

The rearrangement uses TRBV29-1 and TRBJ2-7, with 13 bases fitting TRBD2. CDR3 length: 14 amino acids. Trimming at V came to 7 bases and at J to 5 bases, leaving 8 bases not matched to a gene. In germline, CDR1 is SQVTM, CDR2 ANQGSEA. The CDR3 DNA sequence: TGCAGCGCTAACGGACTAGCGGGAGAACACGAGCAGTACTTC. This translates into CSANGLAGEHEQYF.

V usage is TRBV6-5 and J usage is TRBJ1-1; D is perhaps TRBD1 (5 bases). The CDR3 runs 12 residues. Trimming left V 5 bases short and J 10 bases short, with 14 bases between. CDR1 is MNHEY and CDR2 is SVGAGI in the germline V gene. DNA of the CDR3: TGTGCCAGCAGTCAGCCCAGACAGAGAGCTTTCTTT. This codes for CASSQPRQRAFF.

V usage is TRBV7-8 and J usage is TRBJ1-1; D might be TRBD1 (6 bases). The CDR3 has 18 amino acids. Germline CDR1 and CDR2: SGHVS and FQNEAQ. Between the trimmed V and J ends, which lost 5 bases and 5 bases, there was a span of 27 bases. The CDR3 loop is CASSPAARGVRTVTEAFF. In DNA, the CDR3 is TGTGCCAGCAGCCCCGCTGCTAGGGGGGTCCGAACCGTTACTGAAGCTTTCTTT.

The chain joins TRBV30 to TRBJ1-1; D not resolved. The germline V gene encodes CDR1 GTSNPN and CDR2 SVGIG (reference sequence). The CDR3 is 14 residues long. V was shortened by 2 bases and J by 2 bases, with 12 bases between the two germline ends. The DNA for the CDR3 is TGTGCCTGGAGTCAGTGGCCAGTTAACACTGAAGCTTTCTTT. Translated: CAWSQWPVNTEAFF.

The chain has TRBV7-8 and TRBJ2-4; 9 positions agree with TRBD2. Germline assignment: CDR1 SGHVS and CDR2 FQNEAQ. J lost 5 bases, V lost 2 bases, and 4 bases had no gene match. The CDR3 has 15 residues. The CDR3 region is CASSLMTSGENIQYF. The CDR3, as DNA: TGTGCCAGCAGCTTAATGACTAGCGGTGAAAACATTCAGTACTTC.

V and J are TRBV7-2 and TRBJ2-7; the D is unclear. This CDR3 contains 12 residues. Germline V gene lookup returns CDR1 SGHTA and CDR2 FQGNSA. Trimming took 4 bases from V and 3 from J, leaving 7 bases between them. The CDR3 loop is CASSSRLYEQYF. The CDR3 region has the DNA TGTGCCAGCAGCTCACGCCTCTACGAGCAGTACTTC.

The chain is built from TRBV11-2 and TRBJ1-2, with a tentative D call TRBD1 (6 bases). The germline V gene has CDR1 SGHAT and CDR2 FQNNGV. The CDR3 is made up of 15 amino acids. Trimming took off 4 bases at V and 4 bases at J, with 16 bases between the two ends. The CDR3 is CASSSIVRGSYGYTF. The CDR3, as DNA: TGTGCCAGCAGCTCCATTGTCAGGGGCAGCTATGGCTACACCTTC.

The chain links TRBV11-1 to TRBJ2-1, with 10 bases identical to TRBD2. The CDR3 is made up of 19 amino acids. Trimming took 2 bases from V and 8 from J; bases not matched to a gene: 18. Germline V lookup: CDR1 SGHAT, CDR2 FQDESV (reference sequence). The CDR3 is CASSLRANRGLAGVHEQFF. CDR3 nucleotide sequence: TGTGCCAGCAGCTTAAGGGCAAATCGGGGGCTAGCGGGAGTTCATGAGCAGTTCTTC.

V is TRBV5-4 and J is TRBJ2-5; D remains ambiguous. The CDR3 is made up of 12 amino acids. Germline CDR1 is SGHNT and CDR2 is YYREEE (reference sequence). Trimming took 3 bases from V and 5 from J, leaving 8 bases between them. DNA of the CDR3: TGTGCCAGCAGCTCCCCGCGGGAGACCCAGTACTTC. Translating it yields CASSSPRETQYF. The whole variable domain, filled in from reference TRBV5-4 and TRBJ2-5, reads ETGVTQSPTHLIKTRGQQVTLRCSSQSGHNTVSWYQQALGQGPQFIFQYYREEENGRGNFPPRFSGLQFPNYSSELNVNALELDDSALYLCASSSPRETQYFGPGTRLLVL.

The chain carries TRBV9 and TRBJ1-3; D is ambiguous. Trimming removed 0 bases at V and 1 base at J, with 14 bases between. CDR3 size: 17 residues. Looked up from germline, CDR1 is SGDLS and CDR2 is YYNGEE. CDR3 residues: CASSVVDTLHSGNTIYF. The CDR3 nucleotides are TGTGCCAGCAGCGTAGTTGACACCCTGCATTCTGGAAACACCATATATTTT.

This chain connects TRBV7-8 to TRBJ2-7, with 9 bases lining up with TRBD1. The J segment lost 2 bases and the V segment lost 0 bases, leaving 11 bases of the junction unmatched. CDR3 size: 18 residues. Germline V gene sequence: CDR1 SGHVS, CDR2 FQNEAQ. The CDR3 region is CASSLASGPRTGAYEQYF. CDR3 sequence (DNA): TGTGCCAGCAGCTTAGCTTCAGGTCCTAGGACAGGGGCCTACGAGCAGTACTTC.

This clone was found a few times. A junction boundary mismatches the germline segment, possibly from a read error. In DNA form, the CDR3 reads TGTGCCAGCAGCTTAGATCGGGCCCGCTATCGCTACACCTTC. It is translated as CASSLDRARYRYTF. The chain is built from TRBV7-9 and TRBJ1-2; no clear D. Germline loops: CDR1 SEHNR, CDR2 FQNEAQ (reference sequence). This CDR3 has 14 residues.

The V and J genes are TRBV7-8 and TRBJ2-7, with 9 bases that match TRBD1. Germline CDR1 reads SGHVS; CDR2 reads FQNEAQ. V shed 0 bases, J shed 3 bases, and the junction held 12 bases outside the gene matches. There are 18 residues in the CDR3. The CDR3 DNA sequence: TGTGCCAGCAGCTTAGCGGGGGGCGGGACAGGGTACATCTACGAGCAGTACTTC. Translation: CASSLAGGGTGYIYEQYF.

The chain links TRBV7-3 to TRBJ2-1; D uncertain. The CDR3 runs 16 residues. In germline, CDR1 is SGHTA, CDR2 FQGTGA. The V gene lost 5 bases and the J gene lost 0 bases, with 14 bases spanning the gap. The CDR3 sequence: CASSPQVVSSYNEQFF. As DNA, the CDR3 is TGTGCCAGCAGCCCCCAGGTAGTGAGCTCCTACAATGAGCAGTTCTTC.

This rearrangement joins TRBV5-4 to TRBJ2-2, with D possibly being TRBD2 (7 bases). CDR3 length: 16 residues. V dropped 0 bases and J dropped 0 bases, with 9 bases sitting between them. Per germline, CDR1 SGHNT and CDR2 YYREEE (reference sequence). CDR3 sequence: CASSLEGGANTGELFF. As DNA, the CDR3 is TGTGCCAGCAGCTTGGAAGGGGGGGCGAACACCGGGGAGCTGTTTTTT.

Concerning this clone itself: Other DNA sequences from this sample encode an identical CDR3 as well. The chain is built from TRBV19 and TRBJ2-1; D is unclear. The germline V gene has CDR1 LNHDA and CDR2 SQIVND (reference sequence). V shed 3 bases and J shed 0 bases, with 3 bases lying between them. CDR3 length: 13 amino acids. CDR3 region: CASSIRSYNEQFF. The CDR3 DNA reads TGTGCCAGTAGTATTCGCTCCTACAATGAGCAGTTCTTC. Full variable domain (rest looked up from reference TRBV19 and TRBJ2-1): DGGITQSPKYLFRKEGQNVTLSCEQNLNHDAMYWYRQDPGQGLRLIYYSQIVNDFQKGDIAEGYSVSREKKESFPLTVTSAQKNPTAFYLCASSIRSYNEQFFGPGTRLTVL.

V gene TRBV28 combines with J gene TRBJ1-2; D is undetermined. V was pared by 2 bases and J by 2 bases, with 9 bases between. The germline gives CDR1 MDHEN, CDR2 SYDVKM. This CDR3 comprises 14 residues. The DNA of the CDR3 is TGTGCCAGCAGTTTAGGCACATCCAACTATGGCTACACCTTC. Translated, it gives CASSLGTSNYGYTF.

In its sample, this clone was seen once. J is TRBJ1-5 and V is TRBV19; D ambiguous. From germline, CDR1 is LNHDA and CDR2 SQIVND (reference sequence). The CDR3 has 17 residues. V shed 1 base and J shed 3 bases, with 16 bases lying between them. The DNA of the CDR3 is TGTGCCAGTAGTATAGGGGCGGCTTACAAGAACAATCAGCCCCAGCATTTT. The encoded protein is CASSIGAAYKNNQPQHF.

The CDR3 bases are TGTGCCATCAGTGAAGTCCCGGGGACTGAAGCTTTCTTT. Its protein product is CAISEVPGTEAFF. This chain uses TRBV10-3 with TRBJ1-1; D gene unclear. CDR1 and CDR2 from the germline V gene are ENHRY and SYGVKD. V lost 3 bases, J lost 5 bases, and 10 bases lay in between. The CDR3 spans 13 residues.

The CDR3 loop reads CASSLDGRMVEQFF. The CDR3 region has the DNA TGCGCCAGCAGCTTGGATGGGAGAATGGTTGAGCAGTTCTTC. The V call is TRBV5-1, the J call TRBJ2-1; D may be TRBD2 (5 bases). The CDR3 is 14 amino acids. The germline V gene encodes CDR1 SGHRS and CDR2 YFSETQ. V gave up 0 bases and J gave up 9 bases, with 13 bases separating them.